The entry below describes one TCR beta chain. The data belong to a study of cytomegalovirus exposure and HLA in healthy donors. The PCR used 60 Vbeta and 13 Jbeta primers. The protocol was immunoSEQ multiplex PCR, while the TCRdb copy is restricted to in-frame clones and leaves out a portion. This sample has about 130,000 clones; over 80% occur once, and the top ten carry 20%. From germline, CDR1 is SGHTA and CDR2 FQGTGA. V shed 2 bases, J shed 0 bases, and the junction held 5 bases outside the gene matches. The CDR3 length is 18 residues. This receptor was obtained from a man between 18 and 35 years old in good health and CMV-seropositive. Input material: PBMCs. This rearrangement joins TRBV7-3 to TRBJ2-1; 12 nucleotides match TRBD2. This CDR3 reads CASSLGLAGGISYNEQFF. CDR3 nucleotides: TGTGCCAGCAGCTTAGGTCTAGCGGGGGGGATCTCCTACAATGAGCAGTTCTTC.